This TCR beta chain is from a study of blood T cells in healthy people across ages (dated by TCRdb to between 2015 and 2016). A note on the overall study: In model experiments, template switching captured roughly one uniquely barcoded TCR beta cDNA molecule for every two T cells. To track age-related changes in TCR beta repertoire diversity, the study relied on deep sequencing normalized with unique cDNA molecular identifiers. The donors were split into four age groups: young (average 16 years), middle-aged (roughly 39), aged (approximately 60) and long-lived (about 74). The study analyzed two additional independent replicas of 1 million unique cDNA reads from the same blood draw for two donors, one aged 18 to 30 and one aged 80 or older. What the work shows at the level of the full study, not this receptor alone: Compared with the aged group, more naive CD4+ T cells, fewer expanded clones and increased TCR diversity were shown by the long-lived group, suggesting age selection. Observed TCR beta diversity per million T cells fell roughly linearly with age, and a significant reduction was already apparent by age roughly 40. Estimates of total diversity based on one million sequenced T cells were considered lower bounds and underestimates. There was a strong correlation between observed TCR beta diversity and the percentage of naive T cells measured by flow cytometry. Because the CMV infection status of the donors was unknown, age-related changes in expanded clonotypes may potentially have been confounded. Since profiling was done on bulk unsorted PBMCs, naive and antigen-experienced compartments could not be conclusively compared.

Library construction relied on 5' RACE. Instrument used: Illumina HiSeq 2500. A second PCR of roughly 7 to 11 cycles was performed with a sample-barcoded 5' primer and a J-beta primer mix. A template-switch 5' adaptor carrying 12 random nucleotides introduced a unique molecular identifier onto each TCR beta cDNA molecule. Each sample yielded at least 3 million CDR3-containing paired-end reads. First-strand cDNA was synthesized from all RNA with the Mint cDNA synthesis kit, primed by a TRBC-specific oligonucleotide. After uracil-DNA glycosylase treatment, a first 18-cycle PCR used universal primers M1SS and BC2_uni_R on all cDNA. In the paper's pipeline: For normalization, 1 million high-quality reads, each with a distinct molecular identifier, were randomly selected from each sample. Instead of being binned into consensus sequences, reads with shared molecular identifiers were discarded. MiTCR, with a Q25 quality threshold and the strictest error-elimination algorithm, was used for CDR3 identification, clonotype clustering and error correction. A nonparametric unseen species model using Euler transformation provided a lower-bound estimate of total TCR beta diversity. TCRdb's own reprocessing of the public reads used fastp at Q25 and MiXCR and kept productive beta chains. For every CDR3 protein sequence, its rows merge into one entry that carries the most common genes and DNA. The V and J calls follow TCRdb's processing rather than the paper's. Counted in this sample were some 800,000 distinct CDR3 sequences; 20% to 30% of them appeared once. The top ten clones comprise more than 3% of the sample.

CDR1 and CDR2, looked up from the germline V gene, are MDHEN and SYDVKM. The CDR3 contains 16 residues, cysteine and phenylalanine counted. Just the 48-base CDR3 DNA is kept, in frame starting at base 1. V trim: 6 bases; J trim: 7 bases; unmatched bases: 14. In regard to this clonotype: There is no known antigen for this receptor. No qualities accompany the bases; no much larger clone lies one base away.

Systemically healthy Caucasian individuals from Russia, some 40 in total and aged about 6 to 100 years, were included as donors. Approximately 11 milliliters of peripheral blood were drawn from each donor into EDTA-treated Vacutainer tubes. PBMCs were isolated by Ficoll-Paque density-gradient centrifugation, with at least 6.5 million obtained per sample. Trizol reagent was used to extract total RNA from the PBMCs, yielding at least 6 micrograms per sample. For every donor, an aliquot of PBMCs went through flow cytometry to measure the percentages of naive CD45RAhigh/CD27high T cells. A further study also used this sample, focusing on T cells of mothers and their children. The second study also describes: Nine systemically healthy Caucasian individuals, comprising three mothers and their six children, were included as donors. cDNA synthesis used all of the extracted RNA, with around 1.5 ug of RNA in each 15 ul reaction. In the second PCR, the M1S primer introduced both the sample barcodes and 2-4 random nucleotides. Over 9 million TCR beta CDR3 reads came from each mother, compared with about 3.2 million reads from each child. In both related and unrelated pairs, thymic selection shapes the output of TCR recombination in a similar way, with inherited differences having only a minor effect. Related mother-child pairs always showed normalized repertoire overlap that was slightly higher than in unrelated mother-child pairs, though the difference was never significant. No persistent microchimeric T cell clones were detected, at a sensitivity of roughly 99 clones per million clonotypes. Deep NGS was used in the study to compare the TCR beta repertoires of mothers and children and to look for features that separate related mother-child pairs from unrelated individuals. Mothers averaged about 37 +/- 4 years of age and children averaged roughly 12 +/- 4 years. After adapter ligation with NEBNext reagents, the libraries were sequenced on Illumina HiSeq 2000 with 100+100 nt paired-end reads. To prevent cross-contamination, the mother and child libraries were prepared a month apart and were sequenced in separate runs. For each donor, between about 450,000 and 2,300,000 distinct TCR beta clonotypes were identified. Naive TCR beta clonotypes were estimated from low-frequency clonotypes matched to each donor's FACS-determined naive share, without sorting.

The receptor comes from a boy aged 5-17 years in good health. The sample comprised blood. The rearranged chain carries TRBV28 and TRBJ1-1, with 10 middle bases fitting TRBD1. The nucleotide sequence is TGTGCCAGCAGGGATGGACAGGGGGGACGACGGGTTGAAGCTTTCTTT. Protein translation: CASRDGQGGRRVEAFF.